The clone carrying this T cell receptor (beta chain) has just a few counts. The sample's treatment: oral pan-JAK inhibitor, 5-10 mg twice daily. Extraction of RNA preceded its reverse transcription into cDNA, which served as the sequencing template. Measured with immunoSEQ multiplex PCR; TCRdb has only the in-frame clones, and not every one. The data contain around 210,000 clones, about three fifths of them singletons. This specimen comes from a study of CD8+ T cells in alopecia areata. There are 13 residues in the CDR3. V was clipped by 7 bases and J by 3 bases, with 12 bases between them. The germline gives CDR1 SNHLY, CDR2 FYNNEI.

The rearrangement joins TRBV2 to TRBJ2-5; D ambiguous. The receptor was isolated from a human donor with alopecia areata. The sample consisted of CD4+ T cells sorted from blood, taken at week 4, from a patient treated with tofacitinib. CDR3 nucleotide sequence: TGTGCCAGCAATGGGGTCTTCAAAGAGACCCAGTACTTC. It yields the protein CASNGVFKETQYF.